The clone carrying this T cell receptor (beta chain) was counted only a few times. Its target is not known. Trimming removed 4 bases from V and 5 bases from J, with 25 bases in between. CDR3 length equals 17 residues. Germline-derived CDR1 and CDR2 are SQVTM and ANQGSEA. MiXCR, run by TCRdb on the 5' RACE reads, gives a single entry per CDR3 protein. The sample has more than 200,000 distinct CDR3 sequences; 16% are singletons. The data originate from a study of T-cell memory formation after mild COVID-19. Study-level background: Clusters were largely donor specific.

General study results and limits: Memory from before infection featured some responding clones, which suggests cross-reactive memory joined.

The TCR originated in a man younger than 35 who had mild COVID-19 (a few samples of this study predate the infection). Cell type and time point are not known. The chain joins TRBV29-1 to TRBJ2-3, with a tentative D call TRBD2 (6 bases). The specimen was PBMCs or a T cell subset sorted from them (not recorded which). CDR3 protein: CSVVLSGGIWRIDTQYF. The CDR3 DNA reads TGCAGCGTTGTTCTTAGCGGCGGGATATGGAGGATAGATACGCAGTATTTT.